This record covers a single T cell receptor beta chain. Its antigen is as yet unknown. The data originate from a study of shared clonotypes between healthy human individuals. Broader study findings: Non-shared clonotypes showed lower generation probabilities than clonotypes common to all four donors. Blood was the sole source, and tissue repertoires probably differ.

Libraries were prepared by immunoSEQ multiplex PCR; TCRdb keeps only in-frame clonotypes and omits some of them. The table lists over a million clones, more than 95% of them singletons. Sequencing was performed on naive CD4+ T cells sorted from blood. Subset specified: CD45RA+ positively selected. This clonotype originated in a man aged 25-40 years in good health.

The CDR3, as DNA: TGTGCCACCACTAGCGGAATCTTCGGTGAGCAGTTCTTC. Residues: CATTSGIFGEQFF. The chain joins TRBV28 to TRBJ2-1, with 8 nucleotides matching TRBD2. Germline lookup yields CDR1 MDHEN and CDR2 SYDVKM. V lost 10 bases and J lost 9; bases outside the gene matches: 11. This CDR3 comprises 13 residues.